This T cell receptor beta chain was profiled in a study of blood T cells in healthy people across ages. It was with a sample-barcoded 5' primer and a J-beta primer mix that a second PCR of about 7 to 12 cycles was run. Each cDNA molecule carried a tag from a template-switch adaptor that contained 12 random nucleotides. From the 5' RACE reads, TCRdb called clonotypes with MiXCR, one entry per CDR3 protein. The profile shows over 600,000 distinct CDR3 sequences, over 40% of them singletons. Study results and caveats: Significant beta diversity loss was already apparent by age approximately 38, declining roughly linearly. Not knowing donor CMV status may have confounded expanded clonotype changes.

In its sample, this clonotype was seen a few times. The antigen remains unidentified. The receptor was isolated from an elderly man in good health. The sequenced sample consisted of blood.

The CDR3 here is CASSLMSSQETQYF. DNA of the CDR3: TGTGCCAGCAGCTTAATGTCCAGTCAAGAGACCCAGTACTTC. The V and J genes are TRBV7-2 and TRBJ2-5, with D unresolved. The CDR3 has 14 amino acids. Germline V gene data show CDR1 as SGHTA and CDR2 as FQGNSA. V lost 2 bases, J lost 2 bases, and 9 bases lay in between.